This is a list of T cell receptor beta chains from one sample in a study of T cell changes during pregnancy in multiple sclerosis. Sequenced by immunoSEQ multiplex PCR; TCRdb stores in-frame clones only, minus some. The repertoire holds 78,000 or so clones, 90% to 95% seen once, with about 0.42% in the top ten. The sample here was CD4+ T cells from peripheral blood mononuclear cells, taken before pregnancy. Receptors originate from a female donor with multiple sclerosis, enrolled in a pregnancy study. CDR3s include the opening cysteine and the closing phenylalanine or tryptophan. The order of the fields is J gene, V gene, D gene, clone size, CDR3 protein, CDR3 DNA. D genes are given only for firm matches. Clone size is shown for a subset of rows, as once, few, many or a class of expanded clone.

j_call: TRBJ1-2; v_call: TRBV2; d_call: -; clone_size: -; cdr3_aa: CASSGTRYYGYTF; cdr3_nt: TGTGCCAGCAGCGGCACGCGGTACTATGGCTACACCTTC
j_call: TRBJ1-5; v_call: TRBV15; d_call: TRBD1; clone_size: -; cdr3_aa: CATSGQGNQPQHF; cdr3_nt: TGTGCCACCAGCGGACAGGGGAACCAGCCCCAGCATTTT
j_call: TRBJ1-2; v_call: TRBV7-2; d_call: -; clone_size: -; cdr3_aa: CASSQIPVGGYTF; cdr3_nt: TGTGCCAGCAGCCAGATACCGGTGGGCGGCTACACCTTC
j_call: TRBJ1-5; v_call: TRBV2; d_call: -; clone_size: -; cdr3_aa: CASSHEGDGNQPQHF; cdr3_nt: TGTGCCAGCAGCCATGAGGGAGATGGCAATCAGCCCCAGCATTTT
j_call: TRBJ1-2; v_call: TRBV4-1; d_call: -; clone_size: -; cdr3_aa: CASSQASTGLFYGYTF; cdr3_nt: TGCGCCAGCAGCCAAGCTTCGACGGGACTTTTCTATGGCTACACCTTC
j_call: TRBJ2-1; v_call: TRBV5-6; d_call: -; clone_size: -; cdr3_aa: CASSLGQFYNEQFF; cdr3_nt: TGTGCCAGCAGCTTGGGACAGTTCTACAATGAGCAGTTCTTC
j_call: TRBJ1-1; v_call: TRBV10-3; d_call: TRBD1; clone_size: once; cdr3_aa: CAISEGTAEAFF; cdr3_nt: TGTGCCATCAGTGAGGGGACAGCCGAAGCTTTCTTT
j_call: TRBJ2-7; v_call: TRBV5-1; d_call: -; clone_size: -; cdr3_aa: CASSLSVSGRLYEQYF; cdr3_nt: TGCGCCAGCAGCTTGTCGGTCTCTGGCAGACTCTACGAGCAGTACTTC
j_call: TRBJ1-4; v_call: TRBV11-2; d_call: -; clone_size: -; cdr3_aa: CASSLEGRGTVLFF; cdr3_nt: TGTGCCAGCAGCTTAGAAGGCAGGGGAACAGTACTGTTTTTT
j_call: TRBJ1-1; v_call: TRBV5-8; d_call: -; clone_size: -; cdr3_aa: CASSFLHGGIMNTEAFF; cdr3_nt: TGTGCCAGCAGCTTTTTACACGGGGGTATAATGAACACTGAAGCTTTCTTT
j_call: TRBJ1-5; v_call: TRBV19; d_call: TRBD1; clone_size: -; cdr3_aa: CASSIGKGAVNDQPQHF; cdr3_nt: TGTGCCAGTAGTATTGGGAAGGGGGCGGTTAATGATCAGCCCCAGCATTTT
j_call: TRBJ2-1; v_call: TRBV29-1; d_call: TRBD1; clone_size: -; cdr3_aa: CSVTGTGNEQFF; cdr3_nt: TGCAGCGTTACCGGGACAGGCAATGAGCAGTTCTTC
j_call: TRBJ1-6; v_call: TRBV9; d_call: TRBD1; clone_size: -; cdr3_aa: CASSPTGDRNSPLHF; cdr3_nt: TGTGCCAGCAGCCCAACCGGGGACAGGAATTCACCCCTCCACTTT
j_call: TRBJ2-7; v_call: TRBV28; d_call: -; clone_size: -; cdr3_aa: CASRSPGEQYF; cdr3_nt: TGTGCCAGCAGATCTCCCGGCGAGCAGTACTTC
j_call: TRBJ1-2; v_call: TRBV19; d_call: TRBD1; clone_size: few; cdr3_aa: CASSTPQTGANYGYTF; cdr3_nt: TGTGCCAGTAGTACCCCTCAGACAGGGGCCAACTATGGCTACACCTTC
j_call: TRBJ1-6; v_call: TRBV30; d_call: -; clone_size: -; cdr3_aa: CAWSAGSPLHF; cdr3_nt: TGTGCCTGGAGTGCAGGGTCACCCCTCCACTTT
j_call: TRBJ2-1; v_call: TRBV2; d_call: TRBD2; clone_size: -; cdr3_aa: CASSPLAGAYNEQFF; cdr3_nt: TGTGCCAGCAGCCCTCTAGCGGGAGCCTACAATGAGCAGTTCTTC
j_call: TRBJ2-2; v_call: TRBV7-2; d_call: TRBD2; clone_size: -; cdr3_aa: CASIPGLAGGWGTGELFF; cdr3_nt: TGTGCCAGCATCCCCGGACTAGCGGGAGGGTGGGGCACCGGGGAGCTGTTTTTT
j_call: TRBJ1-5; v_call: TRBV29-1; d_call: -; clone_size: -; cdr3_aa: CSVEGGIGQPQHF; cdr3_nt: TGCAGCGTTGAAGGAGGGATCGGCCAGCCCCAGCATTTT
j_call: TRBJ2-2; v_call: TRBV4-1; d_call: TRBD2; clone_size: -; cdr3_aa: CASSQLVAGVLTGELFF; cdr3_nt: TGCGCCAGCAGCCAACTCGTAGCGGGAGTGCTCACCGGGGAGCTGTTTTTT